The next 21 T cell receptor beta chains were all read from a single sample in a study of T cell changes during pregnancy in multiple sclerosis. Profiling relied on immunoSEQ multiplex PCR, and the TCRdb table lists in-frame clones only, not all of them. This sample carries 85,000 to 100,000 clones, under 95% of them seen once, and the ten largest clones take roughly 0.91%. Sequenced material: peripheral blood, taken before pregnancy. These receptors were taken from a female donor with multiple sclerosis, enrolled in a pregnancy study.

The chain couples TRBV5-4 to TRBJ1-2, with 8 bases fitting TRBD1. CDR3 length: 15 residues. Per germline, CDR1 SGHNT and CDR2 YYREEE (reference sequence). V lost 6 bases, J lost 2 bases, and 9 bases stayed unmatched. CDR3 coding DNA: TGTGCCAGCAAATTGACCGGGACAGGAAACTATGGCTACACCTTC. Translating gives CASKLTGTGNYGYTF.

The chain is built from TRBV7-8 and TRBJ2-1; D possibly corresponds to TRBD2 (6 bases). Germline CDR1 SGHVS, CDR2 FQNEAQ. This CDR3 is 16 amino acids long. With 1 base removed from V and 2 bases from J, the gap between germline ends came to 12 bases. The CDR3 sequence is CASSLGGDYTYNEQFF. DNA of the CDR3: TGTGCCAGCAGCTTAGGGGGGGATTACACCTACAATGAGCAGTTCTTC.

The CDR3 region is CSTRQGPEAFF. The DNA of the CDR3 is TGCAGCACCAGACAGGGCCCTGAAGCTTTCTTT. This chain joins TRBV29-1 and TRBJ1-1, with 7 bases aligning to TRBD1. This CDR3 spans 11 amino acids. The V gene end was trimmed by 8 bases and the J gene end by 6 bases; junction bases not matched to a gene: 6. CDR1 and CDR2 (germline): SQVTM, ANQGSEA.

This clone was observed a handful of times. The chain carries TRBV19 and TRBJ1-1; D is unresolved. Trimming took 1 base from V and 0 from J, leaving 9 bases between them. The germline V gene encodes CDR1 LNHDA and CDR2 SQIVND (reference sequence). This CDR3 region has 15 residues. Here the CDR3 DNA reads TGTGCCAGTAGTATAGTTGGGAGAATGAACACTGAAGCTTTCTTT. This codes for CASSIVGRMNTEAFF.

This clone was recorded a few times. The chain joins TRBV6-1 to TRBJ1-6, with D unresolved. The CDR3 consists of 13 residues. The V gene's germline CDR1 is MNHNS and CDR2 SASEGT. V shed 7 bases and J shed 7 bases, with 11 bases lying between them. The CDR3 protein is CASTSIGNSPLHF. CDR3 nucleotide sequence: TGTGCCAGCACCTCCATCGGGAATTCACCCCTCCACTTT.

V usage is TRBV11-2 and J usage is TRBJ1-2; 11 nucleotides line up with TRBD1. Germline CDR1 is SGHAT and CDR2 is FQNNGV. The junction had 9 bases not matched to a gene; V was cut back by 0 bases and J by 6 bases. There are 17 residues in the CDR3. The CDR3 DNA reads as TGTGCCAGCAGCTTAGATGGGGTCGGACAGGGGGCCGATGGCTACACCTTC. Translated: CASSLDGVGQGADGYTF.

CDR3 protein: CASSQDDSEANGYTF. The CDR3 DNA sequence: TGTGCCAGCAGCCAAGATGACAGTGAGGCCAATGGCTACACCTTC. The rearrangement uses TRBV4-2 and TRBJ1-2; D might be TRBD1 (5 bases). The CDR3 consists of 15 residues. Germline CDR1 is LGHNA and CDR2 is YNFKEQ. V lost 0 bases and J 6 bases, leaving 14 bases between the germline ends.

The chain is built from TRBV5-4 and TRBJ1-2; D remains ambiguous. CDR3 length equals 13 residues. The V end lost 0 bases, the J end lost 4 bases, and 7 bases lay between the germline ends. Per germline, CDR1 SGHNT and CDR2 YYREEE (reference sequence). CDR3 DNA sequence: TGTGCCAGCAGCTTGGGCAAAGCCTATGGCTACACCTTC. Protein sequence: CASSLGKAYGYTF.

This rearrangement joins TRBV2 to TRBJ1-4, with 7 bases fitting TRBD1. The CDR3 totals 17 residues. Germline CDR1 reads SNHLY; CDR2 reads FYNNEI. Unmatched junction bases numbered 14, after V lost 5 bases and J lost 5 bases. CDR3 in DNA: TGTGCCAGCAGTACGGGGACAGCTGCTCCTGGGAATGAAAAACTGTTTTTT. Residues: CASSTGTAAPGNEKLFF.

CDR3 loop: CASSLIQGETQYF. The CDR3 region has the DNA TGTGCCAGCAGCTTAATACAGGGAGAGACCCAGTACTTC. The rearrangement uses TRBV7-3 and TRBJ2-5; a possible D gene is TRBD1 (6 bases). Germline lookup yields CDR1 SGHTA and CDR2 FQGTGA. CDR3 size: 13 residues. V lost 1 base to trimming and J lost 4 bases, with 7 bases between them.

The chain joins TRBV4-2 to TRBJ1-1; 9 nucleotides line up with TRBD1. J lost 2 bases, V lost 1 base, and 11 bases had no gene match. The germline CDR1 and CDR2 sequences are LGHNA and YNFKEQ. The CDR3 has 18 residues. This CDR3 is CASSQVRQGGGENTEAFF. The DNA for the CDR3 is TGTGCCAGCAGCCAAGTTAGACAGGGGGGCGGGGAAAACACTGAAGCTTTCTTT.

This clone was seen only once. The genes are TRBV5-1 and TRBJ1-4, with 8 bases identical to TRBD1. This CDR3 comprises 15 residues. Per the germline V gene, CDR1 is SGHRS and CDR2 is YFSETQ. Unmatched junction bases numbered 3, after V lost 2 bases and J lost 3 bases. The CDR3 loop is CASSFGQGSNEKLFF. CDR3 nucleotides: TGCGCCAGCAGCTTCGGACAGGGCTCTAATGAAAAACTGTTTTTT.

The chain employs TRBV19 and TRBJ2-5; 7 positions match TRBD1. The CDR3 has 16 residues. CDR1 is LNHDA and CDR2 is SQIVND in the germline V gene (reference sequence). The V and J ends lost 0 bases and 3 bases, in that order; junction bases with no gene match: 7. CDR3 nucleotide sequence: TGTGCCAGTAGTATAGAGGGGACAGACCTAAAAGAGACCCAGTACTTC. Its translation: CASSIEGTDLKETQYF.

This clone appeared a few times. As DNA, the CDR3 is TGTGCCAGCAGCATCAGGGTCGCCGGGGAGCTGTTTTTT. Translating gives CASSIRVAGELFF. The chain is built from TRBV2 and TRBJ2-2, with a weak D call TRBD1 (5 bases). The germline CDR1 and CDR2 sequences are SNHLY and FYNNEI. CDR3 size: 13 residues. V was shortened by 6 bases and J by 6 bases, with 11 bases between the two germline ends.

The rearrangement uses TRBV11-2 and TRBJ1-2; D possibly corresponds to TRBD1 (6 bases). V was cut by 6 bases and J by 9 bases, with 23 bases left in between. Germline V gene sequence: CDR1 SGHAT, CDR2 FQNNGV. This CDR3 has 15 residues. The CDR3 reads CASSVPLPVGARYTF. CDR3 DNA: TGTGCCAGCAGTGTGCCCTTACCTGTGGGGGCACGCTACACCTTC.

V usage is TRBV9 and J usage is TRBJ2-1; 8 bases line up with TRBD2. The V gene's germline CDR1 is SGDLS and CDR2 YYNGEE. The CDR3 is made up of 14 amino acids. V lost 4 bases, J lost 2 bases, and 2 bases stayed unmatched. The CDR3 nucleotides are TGTGCCAGCAGCACGGGAGGGACCTACAATGAGCAGTTCTTC. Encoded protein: CASSTGGTYNEQFF.

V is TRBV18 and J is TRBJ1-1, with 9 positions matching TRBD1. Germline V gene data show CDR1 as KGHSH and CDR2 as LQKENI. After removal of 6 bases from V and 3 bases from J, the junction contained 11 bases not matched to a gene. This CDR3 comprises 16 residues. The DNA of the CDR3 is TGTGCCAGCTCCCCCGGGACAGGGTGGGGAGACACTGAAGCTTTCTTT. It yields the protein CASSPGTGWGDTEAFF.

The CDR3 DNA follows: TGTGCCAGCAGTTCTGGGGGACAGGGAGTCTACACCTTC. Its protein is CASSSGGQGVYTF. The chain is built from TRBV28 and TRBJ1-2; 9 bases fit TRBD1. Germline V gene lookup returns CDR1 MDHEN and CDR2 SYDVKM. V was pared by 4 bases and J by 10 bases, with 7 bases of the junction left unmatched. The CDR3 spans 13 residues.

The DNA of the CDR3 is TGTGCCAGCAGTGAAGGGGCTCTAGGAAACACCATATATTTT. Encoded protein: CASSEGALGNTIYF. This sequence joins TRBV6-1 and TRBJ1-3; D unresolved. The V gene's germline CDR1 is MNHNS and CDR2 SASEGT. The germline V and J ends were trimmed by 1 base and 4 bases, with 8 bases remaining between them. The CDR3 has 14 amino acids.

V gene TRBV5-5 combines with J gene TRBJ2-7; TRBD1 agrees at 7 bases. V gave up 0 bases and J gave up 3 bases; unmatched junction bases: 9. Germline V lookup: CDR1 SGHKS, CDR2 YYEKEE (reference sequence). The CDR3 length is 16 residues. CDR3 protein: CASSLAGTAGYYEQYF. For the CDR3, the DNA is TGTGCCAGCAGCTTGGCAGGGACAGCCGGGTACTACGAGCAGTACTTC.

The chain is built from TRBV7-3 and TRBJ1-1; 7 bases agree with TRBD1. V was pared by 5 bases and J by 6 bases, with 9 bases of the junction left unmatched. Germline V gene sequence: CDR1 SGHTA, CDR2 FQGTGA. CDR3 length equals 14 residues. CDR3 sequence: CASSDTGVTPEAFF. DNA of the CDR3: TGTGCCAGCAGCGACACAGGGGTAACCCCTGAAGCTTTCTTT.